The present TCR beta chain was sequenced within a study of identical twins. Study results and caveats: Twin-shared out-of-frame alpha sequences were enriched for low generation probability.

The V and J ends lost 7 bases and 11 bases, in that order; junction bases with no gene match: 27. The germline V gene has CDR1 MNHEY and CDR2 SVGEGT. The length of the CDR3 is 18 residues. Among all donors, each was a healthy Caucasian. Template switching created a universal primer site, and the cDNA included unique molecular identifiers. MiXCR was run by TCRdb on the 5' RACE reads, yielding one entry per CDR3 protein. This repertoire shows 1,800,000 or so distinct CDR3 sequences, under 35% found once; its top ten account for over 0.25%. As concerns this clonotype: Its specificity is unknown.

The chain uses TRBV6-2 or TRBV6-3 and TRBJ2-5; TRBD2 matches 8 bases. The source of this sequence is a newborn girl in good health. The sequenced material came from cord blood. The CDR3 loop reads CASNRPARGASSYNEQYF. The CDR3 DNA reads TGTGCCAGCAATAGACCAGCGCGGGGGGCGAGCTCCTACAATGAGCAGTACTTC.